Following are 21 T cell receptor beta chains from one sample sequenced in a study of tumor-infiltrating lymphocytes in localized non-small cell lung cancer. Only in-frame clones appear in the TCRdb table, and some are missing; sequencing was by immunoSEQ multiplex PCR. The table includes about 16,000 clones, almost 70% detected once. Sequencing input: lung tumor tissue. The receptors here all came from a human donor with non-small cell lung cancer.

The chain links TRBV9 to TRBJ2-7; maybe TRBD2 (7 bases). The CDR3 has 15 residues. V was trimmed by 3 bases and J by 4 bases, leaving 17 bases between them. Germline V gene data show CDR1 as SGDLS and CDR2 as YYNGEE. The CDR3 sequence is CASSGGGGARYEQYF. For the CDR3, the DNA is TGTGCCAGCAGCGGGGGAGGGGGTGCCCGATACGAGCAGTACTTC.

This clone came up a few times. This chain joins TRBV7-6 and TRBJ2-5, with TRBD2 identical over 7 bases. CDR1 is SGHVS and CDR2 is FNYEAQ in the germline V gene. J gave up 4 bases and V 5 bases, and 10 bases lay outside the gene matches. The CDR3 has 15 amino acids. The CDR3 spells CASSPAAGVGETQYF. CDR3 nucleotides: TGTGCCAGCAGCCCAGCGGCGGGAGTAGGAGAGACCCAGTACTTC.

J is TRBJ2-1 and V is TRBV27, with no clear D. CDR3 length: 13 residues. Germline CDR1 and CDR2: MNHEY and SMNVEV (reference sequence). V dropped 5 bases and J dropped 3 bases, with 8 bases sitting between them. In nucleotides, the CDR3 is TGTGCCAGCAGTCCATACGGCTACAATGAGCAGTTCTTC. Its protein product is CASSPYGYNEQFF.

The genes are TRBV9 and TRBJ1-6; D is ambiguous. V gave up 3 bases and J gave up 5 bases, with 9 bases separating them. The CDR3 covers 14 residues. Germline V lookup: CDR1 SGDLS, CDR2 YYNGEE. CDR3 DNA: TGTGCCAGCAGCGAGGATGGCAATAATTCACCCCTCCACTTT. This sequence encodes CASSEDGNNSPLHF. The full variable domain, its missing parts supplied by reference TRBV9 and TRBJ1-6, is DSGVTQTPKHLITATGQRVTLRCSPRSGDLSVYWYQQSLDQGLQFLIQYYNGEERAKGNILERFSAQQFPDLHSELNLSSLELGDSALYFCASSEDGNNSPLHFGNGTRLTVT.

The V gene is TRBV7-3, the J gene TRBJ2-7; D remains unclear. Per germline, CDR1 SGHTA and CDR2 FQGTGA. The CDR3 runs 15 residues. The V end was cut by 2 bases, the J end by 5 bases, with 16 bases between. CDR3: CASSLGSGFRDEQYF. In nucleotides, the CDR3 is TGTGCCAGCAGCTTAGGCTCTGGGTTTCGTGACGAGCAGTACTTC.

The rearrangement uses TRBV19 and TRBJ1-5; unclear D gene. Trimming took off 6 bases at V and 9 bases at J, with 15 bases between the two ends. Germline V gene sequence: CDR1 LNHDA, CDR2 SQIVND (reference sequence). This CDR3 spans 13 amino acids. CDR3 region: CASSREAWWPQHF. As DNA, the CDR3 is TGTGCCAGTAGCCGGGAAGCCTGGTGGCCCCAGCATTTT. The full variable domain, with the rest looked up from reference TRBV19 and TRBJ1-5, is DGGITQSPKYLFRKEGQNVTLSCEQNLNHDAMYWYRQDPGQGLRLIYYSQIVNDFQKGDIAEGYSVSREKKESFPLTVTSAQKNPTAFYLCASSREAWWPQHFGDGTRLSIL.

The V call is TRBV4-1, the J call TRBJ2-7, with D perhaps matching TRBD2 (7 bases). This CDR3 is 17 amino acids long. CDR1 is MGHRA, CDR2 YSYEKL, per germline. The V gene lost 0 bases and the J gene lost 7 bases, with 22 bases spanning the gap. The CDR3 nucleotides are TGCGCCAGCAGCCAAGATAGTCGCGGGGGCACTATACAGGAGCAGTACTTC. This sequence encodes CASSQDSRGGTIQEQYF.

This sequence joins TRBV15 and TRBJ1-1; D ambiguous. Looked up from germline, CDR1 is LNHNV and CDR2 is YYDKDF (reference sequence). The CDR3 has 16 residues. Trimming removed 0 bases from V and 0 bases from J, with 11 bases in between. CDR3 region: CATSRDRAAMNTEAFF. In DNA, the CDR3 is TGTGCCACCAGCAGAGATCGGGCAGCCATGAACACTGAAGCTTTCTTT.

The chain joins TRBV7-2 to TRBJ1-4; a weak D match, TRBD1 (6 bases). V was pared by 6 bases and J by 5 bases, with 10 bases between. Germline values: CDR1 SGHTA, CDR2 FQGNSA. The CDR3 covers 13 residues. CDR3 in DNA: TGTGCCAGCAGAACAGGGCCAAATGAAAAACTGTTTTTT. It translates to CASRTGPNEKLFF.

The gene calls are TRBV6-5 and TRBJ2-7; D possibly matches TRBD1 or TRBD2 (5 bases each). Germline V gives CDR1 MNHEY, CDR2 SVGAGI. The CDR3 spans 15 residues. The V end lost 0 bases, the J end lost 3 bases, and 12 bases lay between the germline ends. CDR3 loop: CASSYSGTLDYEQYF. CDR3 in DNA: TGTGCCAGCAGTTACTCCGGGACCTTGGACTACGAGCAGTACTTC.

The chain recombines TRBV11-1 with TRBJ1-2; the D gene is possibly TRBD1 (5 bases). The CDR3 is 15 residues long. The germline V gene has CDR1 SGHAT and CDR2 FQDESV (reference sequence). Trimming left V 3 bases short and J 0 bases short, with 11 bases between. The CDR3 DNA reads TGTGCCAGCAGCTTGAGTCGAGGGGCTAACTATGGCTACACCTTC. Translation: CASSLSRGANYGYTF.

This clone qualifies as medium-sized. The chain recombines TRBV20-1 with TRBJ1-1; no firm D call. Trimming removed 6 bases from V and 14 bases from J, with 10 bases in between. CDR1 is DFQATT, CDR2 SNEGSKA, per germline (reference sequence). CDR3 size: 8 residues. Here the CDR3 reads CSATQSFF. In DNA, the CDR3 is TGCAGTGCCACTCAGTCCTTCTTT.

Only a few counts were recorded for this clone. This sequence joins TRBV4-3 and TRBJ1-5; possibly TRBD1 for D (6 bases). The CDR3 length is 16 residues. Germline loops: CDR1 LGHNA, CDR2 YSLEER. The V gene lost 1 base and the J gene lost 6 bases, with 16 bases spanning the gap. Here the CDR3 reads CASSQAYYQGIQPQHF. CDR3 in DNA: TGCGCCAGCAGCCAAGCCTATTACCAGGGGATTCAGCCCCAGCATTTT.

In DNA form, the CDR3 reads TGTGCCAGCCGGACAGGACTGGGAGGCTACGAGCAGTACTTC. Its translation: CASRTGLGGYEQYF. This rearrangement joins TRBV6-5 to TRBJ2-7; D is perhaps TRBD1 (7 bases). Per germline, CDR1 MNHEY and CDR2 SVGAGI. CDR3 length: 14 amino acids. Trimming removed 8 bases at V and 3 bases at J, with 17 bases between.

This clone was seen only a few times. The V and J genes are TRBV5-1 and TRBJ1-2; a weak D match, TRBD1 (5 bases). The CDR3 is made up of 14 amino acids. The germline gives CDR1 SGHRS, CDR2 YFSETQ. Trimming cost V 4 bases and J 1 base, with 11 bases left between them. The CDR3 sequence: CASSPAGGNYGYTF. As DNA, the CDR3 is TGCGCCAGCAGCCCAGCTGGGGGTAACTATGGCTACACCTTC.

The J gene is TRBJ1-2, the V gene TRBV5-4; 7 nucleotides line up with TRBD1. V shed 4 bases and J 8 bases; nucleotides not matched to a gene: 11. The CDR3 extends over 14 amino acids. Germline V gene lookup returns CDR1 SGHNT and CDR2 YYREEE (reference sequence). In DNA, the CDR3 is TGTGCCAGCAGCCCAGGGGGGGCGCCTGAAGGCTACACCTTC. Translated: CASSPGGAPEGYTF.

This chain uses TRBV7-9 with TRBJ2-1; TRBD2 agrees at 8 bases. V lost 3 bases, J lost 8 bases, and 12 bases stayed unmatched. The CDR3 loop spans 16 amino acids. Looked up from germline, CDR1 is SEHNR and CDR2 is FQNEAQ (reference sequence). The CDR3 sequence: CASSLPGAGETHEQFF. The CDR3 coding sequence is TGTGCCAGCAGCTTGCCCGGAGCGGGAGAAACCCATGAGCAGTTCTTC.

In DNA, the CDR3 is TGTGCCAGCAGTTACCGACAGGGCCAAAACTACGAGCAGTACTTC. This gives the protein CASSYRQGQNYEQYF. The chain couples TRBV27 to TRBJ2-7, with 7 positions matching TRBD1. Germline assignment: CDR1 MNHEY and CDR2 SMNVEV (reference sequence). The CDR3 runs 15 residues. V shed 4 bases and J 3 bases; nucleotides not matched to a gene: 9.

The chain combines TRBV27 with TRBJ2-3; D gene unclear. This CDR3 spans 15 amino acids. From germline, CDR1 is MNHEY and CDR2 SMNVEV (reference sequence). The V end was cut by 8 bases, the J end by 7 bases, with 22 bases between. The CDR3 spells CASCLQPQLLNTQYF. In DNA form, the CDR3 reads TGTGCCAGCTGCTTGCAGCCCCAACTGCTTAATACGCAGTATTTT.

This clone was seen a handful of times. The genes are TRBV5-8 and TRBJ1-2; D is unclear. The CDR3 loop spans 14 amino acids. Per germline, CDR1 SGHTS and CDR2 YDEGEE. Trimming stripped 6 bases from V and 6 bases from J, with 18 bases between. Here the CDR3 reads CASTLQDLGHGYTF. CDR3 bases: TGTGCCAGCACCCTCCAGGATCTTGGGCATGGCTACACCTTC.

This rearrangement joins TRBV18 to TRBJ1-1, with D hard to call. Trimming stripped 2 bases from V and 0 bases from J, with 7 bases between. CDR3 size: 14 residues. Germline V lookup: CDR1 KGHSH, CDR2 LQKENI. CDR3 region: CASSPAQMNTEAFF. In nucleotides, the CDR3 is TGTGCCAGCTCACCAGCACAGATGAACACTGAAGCTTTCTTT.